This entry lists 19 T cell receptor beta chains sequenced from one sample in a study of blood T cell repertoires in COVID-19. Here immunoSEQ multiplex PCR was the method, and the copy in TCRdb shows in-frame clones only, minus some. The sample comprises approximately 140,000 clones, 65% to 80% of which are singletons, and 3.5% to 4.5% rests with the top ten. Sequencing was carried out using peripheral blood. The receptors come from a man between 60 and 75 years old with acute or convalescent COVID-19.

The V gene is TRBV7-2, the J gene TRBJ2-3, with 10 bases identical to TRBD2. CDR3 length: 15 amino acids. The germline V gene has CDR1 SGHTA and CDR2 FQGNSA. J was trimmed by 5 bases and V by 5 bases; bases with no gene match: 7. The CDR3 coding sequence is TGTGCCAGCAGCCAAAGCGGGAGGGCCCAAGATACGCAGTATTTT. Its translation: CASSQSGRAQDTQYF.

A few counts support this clone. The chain carries TRBV14 and TRBJ2-5; TRBD1 agrees at 9 bases. The CDR3 has 16 amino acids. V was pared by 0 bases and J by 7 bases, with 9 bases of the junction left unmatched. Looked up from germline, CDR1 is SGHDN and CDR2 is FVKESK. The CDR3 DNA follows: TGTGCCAGCAGCCAAGAGATTGCACAGGGGGCAGGGACCCAGTACTTC. Amino acids: CASSQEIAQGAGTQYF.

As for this clone: Germline is not matched at one junction end, which may reflect a read error. The chain is built from TRBV28 and TRBJ2-2, with TRBD2 identical over 16 bases. Per germline, CDR1 MDHEN and CDR2 SYDVKM. The length of the CDR3 is 18 residues. The CDR3 reads CASSLRGTSGREHRGAVF. DNA of the CDR3: TGTGCCAGCAGTTTAAGGGGGACTAGCGGGAGGGAACACCGGGGAGCTGTTTTT. Complete variable domain (other parts from reference TRBV28 and TRBJ2-2): DVKVTQSSRYLVKRTGEKVFLECVQDMDHENMFWYRQDPGLGLRLIYFSYDVKMKEKGDIPEGYSVSREKKERFSLILESASTNQTSMYLCASSLRGTSGREHRGAVFGEGSRLTVL.

V is TRBV7-2 and J is TRBJ1-5; D remains unclear. The length of the CDR3 is 14 residues. The ends were cut back, 1 base at V and 1 base at J, with 5 bases in the middle. The germline CDR1 and CDR2 sequences are SGHTA and FQGNSA. The DNA of the CDR3 is TGTGCCAGCAGCTTAGTAGAGAGCAATCAGCCCCAGCATTTT. It codes for CASSLVESNQPQHF.

This clone turned up a few times. V and J are TRBV19 and TRBJ2-2; TRBD2 matches 12 bases. CDR1 is LNHDA and CDR2 is SQIVND in the germline V gene (reference sequence). There are 18 residues in the CDR3. Trimming took 4 bases from V and 8 from J; bases not matched to a gene: 14. In DNA, the CDR3 is TGTGCCAGTAGTACCCTACGCTCTAGCGGGAGGGCCCGAGGGGAGCTGTTTTTT. It encodes CASSTLRSSGRARGELFF.

The genes are TRBV18 and TRBJ2-2; 8 bases are a match to TRBD1. The CDR3 has 17 amino acids. V trimming: 3 bases; J trimming: 2 bases; junction bases outside the gene matches: 8. Germline-derived CDR1 and CDR2 are KGHSH and LQKENI. The CDR3 loop is CASSPTGANLNTGELFF. The CDR3 bases are TGTGCCAGCTCACCGACAGGGGCGAACCTAAACACCGGGGAGCTGTTTTTT.

The rearrangement links TRBV5-1 to TRBJ1-6; TRBD1 aligns across 7 bases. CDR3 size: 14 residues. The V gene end was trimmed by 0 bases and the J gene end by 8 bases; junction bases not matched to a gene: 2. Germline values: CDR1 SGHRS, CDR2 YFSETQ. CDR3 sequence (DNA): TGCGCCAGCAGCTTGGAGACAGGGTATTCACCCCTCCACTTT. Translated, it gives CASSLETGYSPLHF.

This rearrangement joins TRBV3-1 (or the pseudogene TRBV3-2) to TRBJ1-2, with TRBD1 as a possible D gene (6 bases). This CDR3 region has 14 residues. With 1 base removed from V and 8 bases from J, the gap between germline ends came to 14 bases. Germline lookup yields CDR1 LGHDT and CDR2 YNNKEL (reference sequence). Here the CDR3 reads CASSQALSQGGYTF. The CDR3 DNA reads as TGTGCCAGCAGCCAAGCACTGTCGCAGGGGGGCTACACCTTC.

V is TRBV9 and J is TRBJ2-1; the match to TRBD1 covers 7 bases. After removal of 3 bases from V and 5 bases from J, the junction contained 11 bases not matched to a gene. Germline V gene sequence: CDR1 SGDLS, CDR2 YYNGEE. The CDR3 is 16 amino acids. CDR3 DNA: TGTGCCAGCAGCGCCGACCCAAGGGGGCCAAACAATGAGCAGTTCTTC. The encoded protein is CASSADPRGPNNEQFF.

In its sample, this clone was seen a few times. The rearrangement links TRBV3-1 (or the pseudogene TRBV3-2) to TRBJ1-1, with D possibly TRBD1 on 5 matching bases. Germline CDR1 LGHDT, CDR2 YNNKEL (reference sequence). CDR3 size: 14 residues. Trimming took off 1 base at V and 0 bases at J, with 6 bases between the two ends. This chain's CDR3 is CASSQGQMNTEAFF. CDR3 DNA sequence: TGTGCCAGCAGCCAAGGACAGATGAACACTGAAGCTTTCTTT.

This clone was observed a handful of times. The rearrangement uses TRBV11-2 and TRBJ2-1; D uncertain. This CDR3 contains 11 residues. CDR1 SGHAT and CDR2 FQNNGV come from the germline V gene. Trimming removed 7 bases from V and 10 bases from J, with 11 bases in between. The CDR3 DNA follows: TGTGCCAGCACCCACTCCCGGGAGCAGTTCTTC. Translating gives CASTHSREQFF.

This clone has more than one count but fewer than ten. The V call is TRBV19, the J call TRBJ1-5, with D possibly TRBD1 on 6 matching bases. Germline loops: CDR1 LNHDA, CDR2 SQIVND (reference sequence). Trimming took 4 bases from V and 4 from J, leaving 11 bases between them. The CDR3 is 14 residues long. The chain's CDR3 is CASSNQQGNQPQHF. CDR3 in DNA: TGTGCCAGTAGTAACCAACAGGGAAATCAGCCCCAGCATTTT.

The rearrangement links TRBV5-1 to TRBJ2-7, with 13 bases that match TRBD2. The CDR3 sequence is 17 residues long. The germline V gene has CDR1 SGHRS and CDR2 YFSETQ. The trim removed 4 bases at V and 1 base at J, leaving 8 bases unmatched. CDR3 coding DNA: TGCGCCAGCAGCCATGGACTAGCGGGAGTCTTGTCCTACGAGCAGTACTTC. Encoded protein: CASSHGLAGVLSYEQYF. Using reference TRBV5-1 and TRBJ2-7 for the parts outside the CDR3, the full variable domain is KAGVTQTPRYLIKTRGQQVTLSCSPISGHRSVSWYQQTPGQGLQFLFEYFSETQRNKGNFPGRFSGRQFSNSRSEMNVSTLELGDSALYLCASSHGLAGVLSYEQYFGPGTRLTVT.

The J gene is TRBJ2-1, the V gene TRBV11-2; perhaps TRBD1 as D (6 bases). Trimming took 5 bases from V and 4 from J, leaving 18 bases between them. Germline CDR1 is SGHAT and CDR2 is FQNNGV. CDR3 length equals 16 residues. The DNA for the CDR3 is TGTGCCAGCAGCCCTGGGCGTGGGGGCCTTTACAATGAGCAGTTCTTC. This encodes CASSPGRGGLYNEQFF.

The rearrangement uses TRBV7-2 and TRBJ1-2, with 8 bases identical to TRBD1. V lost 6 bases to trimming and J lost 7 bases; unmatched junction nucleotides: 10. CDR1 is SGHTA and CDR2 is FQGNSA in the germline V gene. The CDR3 spans 14 residues. The CDR3 bases are TGTGCCAGCAGTAATACAGGGGGTCGTTCTGGCTACACCTTC. Translating it yields CASSNTGGRSGYTF.

The genes are TRBV5-6 and TRBJ1-1; no firm D call. The V gene lost 4 bases and the J gene lost 0 bases, with 10 bases spanning the gap. This CDR3 region has 14 residues. Per germline, CDR1 SGHDT and CDR2 YYEEEE. Here the CDR3 DNA reads TGTGCCAGCAGCGTCGAGCGCTTGAACACTGAAGCTTTCTTT. It specifies CASSVERLNTEAFF.

V and J are TRBV30 and TRBJ1-5; a possible D gene is TRBD1 (6 bases). The CDR3 extends over 16 amino acids. The V gene's germline CDR1 is GTSNPN and CDR2 SVGIG (reference sequence). V lost 0 bases to trimming and J lost 7 bases, with 19 bases between them. CDR3 sequence reads: CAWSVGGLVRFQPQHF. The CDR3 nucleotides are TGTGCCTGGAGTGTAGGGGGATTAGTCAGGTTCCAGCCCCAGCATTTT.

This chain uses TRBV7-2 with TRBJ1-1; D possibly corresponds to TRBD1 (5 bases). With 3 bases removed from V and 4 bases from J, the gap between germline ends came to 9 bases. CDR1 is SGHTA and CDR2 is FQGNSA in the germline V gene. The CDR3 length is 13 residues. DNA of the CDR3: TGTGCCAGCAGCTTGGGGCTGGGCACTGAAGCTTTCTTT. This sequence encodes CASSLGLGTEAFF.

The CDR3 nucleotides read TGTGCCAGCAGCCCGGAGATCTCGAACACCGGGGAGCTGTTTTTT. Residues: CASSPEISNTGELFF. This chain links TRBV5-4 with TRBJ2-2; D uncertain. The CDR3 spans 15 residues. Germline V gene data show CDR1 as SGHNT and CDR2 as YYREEE (reference sequence). Between the trimmed V and J ends, which lost 4 bases and 0 bases, there was a span of 10 bases. Looking up the rest from reference TRBV5-4 and TRBJ2-2 gives the full variable domain: ETGVTQSPTHLIKTRGQQVTLRCSSQSGHNTVSWYQQALGQGPQFIFQYYREEENGRGNFPPRFSGLQFPNYSSELNVNALELDDSALYLCASSPEISNTGELFFGEGSRLTVL.